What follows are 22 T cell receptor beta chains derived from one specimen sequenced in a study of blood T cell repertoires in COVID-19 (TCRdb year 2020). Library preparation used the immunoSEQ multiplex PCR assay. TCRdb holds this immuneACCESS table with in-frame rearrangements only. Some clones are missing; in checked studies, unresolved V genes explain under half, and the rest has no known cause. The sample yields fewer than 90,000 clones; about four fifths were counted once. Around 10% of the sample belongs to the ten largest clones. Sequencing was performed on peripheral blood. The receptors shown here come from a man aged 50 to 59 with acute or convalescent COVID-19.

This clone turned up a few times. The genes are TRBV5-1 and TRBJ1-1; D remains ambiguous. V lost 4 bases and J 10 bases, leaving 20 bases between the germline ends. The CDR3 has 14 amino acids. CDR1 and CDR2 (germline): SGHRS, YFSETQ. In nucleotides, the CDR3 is TGCGCCAGCAGCACAAAAGGTGGAGAGGGTAGAGCTTTCTTT. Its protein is CASSTKGGEGRAFF.

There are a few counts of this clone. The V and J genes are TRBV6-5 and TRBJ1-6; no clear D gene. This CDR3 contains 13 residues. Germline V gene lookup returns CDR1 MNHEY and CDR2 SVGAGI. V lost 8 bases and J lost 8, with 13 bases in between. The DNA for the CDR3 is TGTGCCAGCCGGGAGACGAATGATTCACCCCTCCACTTT. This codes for CASRETNDSPLHF.

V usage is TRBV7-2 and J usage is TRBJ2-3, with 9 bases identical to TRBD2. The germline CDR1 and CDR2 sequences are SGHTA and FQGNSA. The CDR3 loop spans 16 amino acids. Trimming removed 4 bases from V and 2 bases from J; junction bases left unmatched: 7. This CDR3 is CASSSPIAGVTDTQYF. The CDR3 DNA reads TGTGCCAGCAGCTCACCTATAGCGGGAGTCACAGATACGCAGTATTTT.

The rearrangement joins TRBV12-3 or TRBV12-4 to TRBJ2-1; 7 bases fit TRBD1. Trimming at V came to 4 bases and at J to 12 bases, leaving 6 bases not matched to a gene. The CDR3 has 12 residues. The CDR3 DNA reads TGTGCCAGCAGTTCACCCGACAGGGCGCAGTTCTTC. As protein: CASSSPDRAQFF.

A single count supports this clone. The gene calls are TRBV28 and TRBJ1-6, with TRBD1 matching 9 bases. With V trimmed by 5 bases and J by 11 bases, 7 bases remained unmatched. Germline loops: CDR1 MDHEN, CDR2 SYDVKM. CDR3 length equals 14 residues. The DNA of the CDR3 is TGTGCCAGCAGTCCCGGACAGGGGCGGCCACCCCTCCACTTT. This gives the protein CASSPGQGRPPLHF.

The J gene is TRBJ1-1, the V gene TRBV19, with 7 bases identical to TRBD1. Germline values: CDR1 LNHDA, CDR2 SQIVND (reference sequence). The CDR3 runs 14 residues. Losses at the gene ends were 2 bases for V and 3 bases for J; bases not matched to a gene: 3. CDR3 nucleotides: TGTGCCAGTAGTATACAGGGGGTGGACACTGAAGCTTTCTTT. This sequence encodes CASSIQGVDTEAFF.

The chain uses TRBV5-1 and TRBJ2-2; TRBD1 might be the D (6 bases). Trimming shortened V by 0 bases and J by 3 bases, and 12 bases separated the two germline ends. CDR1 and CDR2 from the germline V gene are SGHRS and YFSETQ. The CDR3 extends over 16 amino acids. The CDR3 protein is CASSLEGVGYTGELFF. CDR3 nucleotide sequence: TGCGCCAGCAGCTTGGAGGGGGTTGGGTACACCGGGGAGCTGTTTTTT.

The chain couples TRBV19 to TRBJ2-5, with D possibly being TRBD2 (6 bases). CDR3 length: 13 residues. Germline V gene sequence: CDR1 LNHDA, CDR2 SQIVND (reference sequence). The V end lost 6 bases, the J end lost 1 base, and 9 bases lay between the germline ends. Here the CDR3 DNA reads TGTGCCAGTAGGGAGCGGGTCCAAGAGACCCAGTACTTC. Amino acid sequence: CASRERVQETQYF. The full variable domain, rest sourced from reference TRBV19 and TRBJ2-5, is DGGITQSPKYLFRKEGQNVTLSCEQNLNHDAMYWYRQDPGQGLRLIYYSQIVNDFQKGDIAEGYSVSREKKESFPLTVTSAQKNPTAFYLCASRERVQETQYFGPGTRLLVL.

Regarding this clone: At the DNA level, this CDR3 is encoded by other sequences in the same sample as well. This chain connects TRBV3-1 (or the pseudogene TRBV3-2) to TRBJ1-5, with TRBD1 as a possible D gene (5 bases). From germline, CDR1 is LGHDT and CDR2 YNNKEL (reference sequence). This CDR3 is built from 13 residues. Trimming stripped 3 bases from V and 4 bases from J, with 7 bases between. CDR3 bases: TGTGCCAGCAGCCAGAACAGGAATCAGCCCCAGCATTTT. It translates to CASSQNRNQPQHF.

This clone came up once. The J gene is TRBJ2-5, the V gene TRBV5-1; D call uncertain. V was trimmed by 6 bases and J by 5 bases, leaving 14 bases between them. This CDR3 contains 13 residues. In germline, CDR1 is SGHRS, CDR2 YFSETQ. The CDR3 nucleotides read TGCGCCAGCACCGCGGAAGGATGGGAGACCCAGTACTTC. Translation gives CASTAEGWETQYF.

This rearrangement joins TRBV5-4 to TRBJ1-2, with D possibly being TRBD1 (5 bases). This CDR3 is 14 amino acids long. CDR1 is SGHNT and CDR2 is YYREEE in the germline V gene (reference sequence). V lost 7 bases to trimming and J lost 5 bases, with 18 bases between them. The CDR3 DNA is TGTGCCAGCTCTGCCTCAGGGTTGGGATATGGCTACACCTTC. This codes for CASSASGLGYGYTF. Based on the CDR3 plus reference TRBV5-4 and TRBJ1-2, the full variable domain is ETGVTQSPTHLIKTRGQQVTLRCSSQSGHNTVSWYQQALGQGPQFIFQYYREEENGRGNFPPRFSGLQFPNYSSELNVNALELDDSALYLCASSASGLGYGYTFGSGTRLTVV.

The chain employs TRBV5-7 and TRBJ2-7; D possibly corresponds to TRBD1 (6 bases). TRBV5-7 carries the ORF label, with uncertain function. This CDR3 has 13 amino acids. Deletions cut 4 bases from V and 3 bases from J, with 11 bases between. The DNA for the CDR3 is TGTGCCAGCAGCACGGGACAAGACTACGAGCAGTACTTC. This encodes CASSTGQDYEQYF.

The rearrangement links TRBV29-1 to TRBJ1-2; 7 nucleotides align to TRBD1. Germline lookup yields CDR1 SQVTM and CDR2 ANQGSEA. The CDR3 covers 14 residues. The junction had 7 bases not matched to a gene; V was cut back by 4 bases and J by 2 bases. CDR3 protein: CSVGVGQANYGYTF. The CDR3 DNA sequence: TGCAGCGTTGGGGTAGGACAGGCGAACTATGGCTACACCTTC.

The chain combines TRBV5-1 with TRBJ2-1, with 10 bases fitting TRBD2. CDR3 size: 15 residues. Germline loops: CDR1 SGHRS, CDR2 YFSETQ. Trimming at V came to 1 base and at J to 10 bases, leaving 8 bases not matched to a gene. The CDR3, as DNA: TGCGCCAGCAGCTTGATCCTAGCGGGAGACTACGAGCAGTTCTTC. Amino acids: CASSLILAGDYEQFF. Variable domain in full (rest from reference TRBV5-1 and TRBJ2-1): KAGVTQTPRYLIKTRGQQVTLSCSPISGHRSVSWYQQTPGQGLQFLFEYFSETQRNKGNFPGRFSGRQFSNSRSEMNVSTLELGDSALYLCASSLILAGDYEQFFGPGTRLTVL.

The CDR3 DNA is TGCAGTGCTAGTTGGGGGGAAGAGACCCAGTACTTC. Translating it yields CSASWGEETQYF. The chain has TRBV20-1 and TRBJ2-5; a weak D match, TRBD2 (6 bases). This CDR3 has 12 amino acids. Germline V gene sequence: CDR1 DFQATT, CDR2 SNEGSKA (reference sequence). V was cut by 3 bases and J by 3 bases, with 8 bases left in between.

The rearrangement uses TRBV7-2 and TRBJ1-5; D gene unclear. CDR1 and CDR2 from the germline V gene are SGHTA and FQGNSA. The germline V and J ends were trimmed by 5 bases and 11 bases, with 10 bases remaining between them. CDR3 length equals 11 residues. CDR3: CASSHKEAQHF. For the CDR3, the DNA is TGTGCCAGCAGCCATAAGGAGGCCCAGCATTTT.

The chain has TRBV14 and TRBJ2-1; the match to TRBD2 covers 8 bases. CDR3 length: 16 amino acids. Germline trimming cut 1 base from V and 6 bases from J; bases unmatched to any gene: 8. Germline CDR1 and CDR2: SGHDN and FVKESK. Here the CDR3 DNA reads TGTGCCAGCAGCCAAGTTGCTAGCGGGTACGGCAATGAGCAGTTCTTC. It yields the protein CASSQVASGYGNEQFF. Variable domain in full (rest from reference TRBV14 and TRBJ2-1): EAGVTQFPSHSVIEKGQTVTLRCDPISGHDNLYWYRRVMGKEIKFLLHFVKESKQDESGMPNNRFLAERTGGTYSTLKVQPAELEDSGVYFCASSQVASGYGNEQFFGPGTRLTVL.

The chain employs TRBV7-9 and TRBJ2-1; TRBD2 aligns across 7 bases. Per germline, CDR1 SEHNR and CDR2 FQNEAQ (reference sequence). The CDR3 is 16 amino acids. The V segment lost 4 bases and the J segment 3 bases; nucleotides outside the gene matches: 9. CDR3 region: CASSSVASGLYNEQFF. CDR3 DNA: TGTGCCAGCAGCTCGGTGGCTAGCGGACTCTACAATGAGCAGTTCTTC.

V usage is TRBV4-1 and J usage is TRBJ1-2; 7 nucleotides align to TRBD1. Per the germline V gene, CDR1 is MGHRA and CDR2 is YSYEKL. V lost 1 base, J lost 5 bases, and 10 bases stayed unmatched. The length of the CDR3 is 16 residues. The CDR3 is CASSQGRTGGHYGYTF. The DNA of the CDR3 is TGCGCCAGCAGCCAAGGCAGGACAGGTGGTCATTATGGCTACACCTTC.

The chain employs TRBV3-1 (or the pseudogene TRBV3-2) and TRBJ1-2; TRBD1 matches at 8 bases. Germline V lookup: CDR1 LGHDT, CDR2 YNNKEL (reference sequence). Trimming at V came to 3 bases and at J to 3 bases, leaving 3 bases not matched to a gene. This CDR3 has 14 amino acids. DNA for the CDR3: TGTGCCAGCAGCCATGGACAGGGAGACTATGGCTACACCTTC. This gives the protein CASSHGQGDYGYTF.

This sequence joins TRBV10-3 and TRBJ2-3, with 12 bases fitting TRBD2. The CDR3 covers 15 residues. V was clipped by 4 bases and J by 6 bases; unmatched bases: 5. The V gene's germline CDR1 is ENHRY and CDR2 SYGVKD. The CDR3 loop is CAISGLAGVVDTQYF. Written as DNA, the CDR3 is TGTGCCATCAGTGGACTAGCGGGAGTTGTGGATACGCAGTATTTT.

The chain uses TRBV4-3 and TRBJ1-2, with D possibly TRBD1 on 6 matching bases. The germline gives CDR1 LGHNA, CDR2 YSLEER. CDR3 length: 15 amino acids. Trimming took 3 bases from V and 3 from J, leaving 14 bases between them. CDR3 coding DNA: TGCGCCAGCAGCCAGAGTATCCAGGGGTACTATGGCTACACCTTC. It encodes CASSQSIQGYYGYTF.